This T cell receptor (beta chain) was identified in a study of a mutant IDH1 vaccine in newly diagnosed glioma. For the study at large: Patients had received radiotherapy, temozolomide, or both previously, most receiving both.

Specified time point: baseline, week 1 (first vaccination visit). The treatment denotes: pre-vaccination baseline after standard-of-care therapy. This clone was counted a few times. Using immunoSEQ multiplex PCR, the repertoire was profiled, and TCRdb retains in-frame clones only, with some absent. The repertoire holds about 51,000 clones, more than 60% seen once, with approximately 2% in the top ten. The CDR3 loop spans 13 amino acids. Deletions cut 8 bases from V and 8 bases from J, with 13 bases between. The chain combines TRBV23-1 with TRBJ1-6, with D unclear. TRBV23-1 is classed as an ORF, of uncertain function. The sample in question was PBMCs, obtained from a glioma patient treated with radiotherapy, temozolomide or both. This clonotype was obtained from a middle-aged woman with glioma. The CDR3 coding sequence is TGCGCCAGCTATATCAAGGACGATTCACCCCTCCACTTT. It translates to CASYIKDDSPLHF.